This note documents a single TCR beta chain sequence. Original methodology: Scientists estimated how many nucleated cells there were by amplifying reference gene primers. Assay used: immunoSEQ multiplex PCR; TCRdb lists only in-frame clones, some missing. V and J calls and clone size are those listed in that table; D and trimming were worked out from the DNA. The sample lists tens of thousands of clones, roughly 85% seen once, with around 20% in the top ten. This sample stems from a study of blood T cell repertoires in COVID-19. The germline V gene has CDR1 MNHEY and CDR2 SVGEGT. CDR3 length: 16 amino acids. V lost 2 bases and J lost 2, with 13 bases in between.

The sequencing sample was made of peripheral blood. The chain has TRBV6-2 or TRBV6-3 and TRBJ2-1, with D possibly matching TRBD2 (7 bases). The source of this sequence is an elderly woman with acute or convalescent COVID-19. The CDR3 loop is CASSYGARGPYNEQFF. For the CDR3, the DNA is TGTGCCAGCAGTTACGGGGCGCGGGGGCCCTACAATGAGCAGTTCTTC.